The 2 T cell receptor beta chains in this list originate from one sample, sequenced in a study of T cell repertoires in cytomegalovirus infection. Each CDR3 protein gets one entry after TCRdb re-called the reads with MiXCR. Of 400,000 to 600,000 distinct CDR3 sequences listed, about 42% are singletons. Antigens for these TCRs are unknown. The sample in question was cultured PBMCs, obtained from culture after CMV antigen stimulation. Receptor source: a human donor in good health (CMV status not recorded). Some clones in this sample may be carry-over from other donors' samples.

The chain uses TRBV12-3 or TRBV12-4 and TRBJ2-1, with 7 bases identical to TRBD1. This CDR3 has 14 residues. V gave up 6 bases and J gave up 4 bases; unmatched junction bases: 6. In nucleotides, the CDR3 is TGTGCCAGCAGCCCAGGGGGTACTTACAATGAGCAGTTCTTC. Encoded protein: CASSPGGTYNEQFF.

This chain joins TRBV5-4 and TRBJ1-6; D possibly corresponds to TRBD1 (6 bases). Trimming removed 0 bases from V and 10 bases from J, with 14 bases in between. Looked up from germline, CDR1 is SGHNT and CDR2 is YYREEE (reference sequence). This CDR3 has 15 amino acids. The CDR3 loop reads CASSLVGGGGSPLHF. CDR3 in DNA: TGTGCCAGCAGCTTGGTTGGTGGGGGCGGCTCACCCCTCCACTTT. The complete variable domain, with remaining parts taken from reference TRBV5-4 and TRBJ1-6, reads ETGVTQSPTHLIKTRGQQVTLRCSSQSGHNTVSWYQQALGQGPQFIFQYYREEENGRGNFPPRFSGLQFPNYSSELNVNALELDDSALYLCASSLVGGGGSPLHFGNGTRLTVT.